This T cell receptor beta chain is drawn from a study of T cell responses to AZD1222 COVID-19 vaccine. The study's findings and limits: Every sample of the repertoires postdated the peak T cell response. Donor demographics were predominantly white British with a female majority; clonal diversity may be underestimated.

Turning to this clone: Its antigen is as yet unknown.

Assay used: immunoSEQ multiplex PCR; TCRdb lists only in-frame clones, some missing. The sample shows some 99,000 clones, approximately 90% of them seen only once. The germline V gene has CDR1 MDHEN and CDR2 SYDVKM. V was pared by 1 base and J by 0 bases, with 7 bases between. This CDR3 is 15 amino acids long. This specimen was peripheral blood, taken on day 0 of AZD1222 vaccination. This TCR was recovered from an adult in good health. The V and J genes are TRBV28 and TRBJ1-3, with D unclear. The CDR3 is CASSLSGSSGNTIYF. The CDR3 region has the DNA TGTGCCAGCAGTTTATCCGGAAGCTCTGGAAACACCATATATTTT. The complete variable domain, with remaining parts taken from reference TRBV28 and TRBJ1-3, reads DVKVTQSSRYLVKRTGEKVFLECVQDMDHENMFWYRQDPGLGLRLIYFSYDVKMKEKGDIPEGYSVSREKKERFSLILESASTNQTSMYLCASSLSGSSGNTIYFGEGSWLTVV.